This TCR beta chain was sequenced in a study of low-dose radiotherapy and immunotherapy resistance in tumors. TRAV and TRBV primers primed cDNA for both TCRalpha and TCRbeta. Using a constant-region primer together with a V-primer adapter, TCRs were subjected to about 18 PCR cycles of amplification. Each CDR3 protein is one row after TCRdb ran MiXCR on the reads. The sample holds about 39,000 distinct CDR3 sequences, roughly 28% seen once. This clonotype was detected many times. The time point: before trial treatment. Germline loops: CDR1 LGHDT, CDR2 YNNKEL (reference sequence). This CDR3 has 14 amino acids. Unmatched junction bases numbered 5, after V lost 3 bases and J lost 11 bases.

The V and J genes are TRBV3-1 and TRBJ2-5; 14 nucleotides agree with TRBD2. The sequencing here drew on PBMCs, taken before treatment. The TCR sequence derives from a male donor with gallbladder cancer. CDR3 bases: TGTGCCAGCAGCCAGACTAGCGGGGGGGCCTTGCAGTACTTC. Its translation: CASSQTSGGALQYF.